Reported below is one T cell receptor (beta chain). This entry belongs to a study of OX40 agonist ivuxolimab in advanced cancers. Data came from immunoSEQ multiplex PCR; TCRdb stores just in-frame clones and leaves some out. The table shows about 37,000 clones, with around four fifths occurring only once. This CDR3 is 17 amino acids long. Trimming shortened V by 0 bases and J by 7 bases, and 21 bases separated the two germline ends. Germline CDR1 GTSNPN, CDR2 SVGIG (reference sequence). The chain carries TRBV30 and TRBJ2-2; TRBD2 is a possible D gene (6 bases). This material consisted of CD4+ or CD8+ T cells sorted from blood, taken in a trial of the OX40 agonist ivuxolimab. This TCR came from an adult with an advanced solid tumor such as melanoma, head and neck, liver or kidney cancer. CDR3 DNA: TGTGCCTGGAGTGTACGGTGGGGGGAGACAGAAGGCGGGGAGCTGTTTTTT. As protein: CAWSVRWGETEGGELFF.